This T cell receptor beta chain derives from a study of blood T cell repertoires in COVID-19. Study-level information: Collection of acute and convalescent COVID-19 samples took place in the United States, Italy and Spain.

Source study methods: Quantification of nucleated cells was approximated via reference gene primer amplification. Repertoires were generated with immunoSEQ multiplex PCR, while TCRdb's copy carries only in-frame clones and drops some. That table is the source of V, J and clone size, and D and trimming were worked out from the DNA. The table shows tens of thousands of clones, with about 89% occurring only once. There are 15 residues in the CDR3. Trimming removed 7 bases from V and 8 bases from J; junction bases left unmatched: 9. The germline CDR1 and CDR2 sequences are SNHLY and FYNNEI. The receptor comes from a man over 45 with active or convalescent COVID-19. The sequenced material came from peripheral blood. The V gene is TRBV2, the J gene TRBJ1-6, with 9 bases fitting TRBD1. The CDR3 DNA reads TGTGCCAGCAAATTACAGGGGGCAGGTTATTCACCCCTCCACTTT. It is translated as CASKLQGAGYSPLHF.